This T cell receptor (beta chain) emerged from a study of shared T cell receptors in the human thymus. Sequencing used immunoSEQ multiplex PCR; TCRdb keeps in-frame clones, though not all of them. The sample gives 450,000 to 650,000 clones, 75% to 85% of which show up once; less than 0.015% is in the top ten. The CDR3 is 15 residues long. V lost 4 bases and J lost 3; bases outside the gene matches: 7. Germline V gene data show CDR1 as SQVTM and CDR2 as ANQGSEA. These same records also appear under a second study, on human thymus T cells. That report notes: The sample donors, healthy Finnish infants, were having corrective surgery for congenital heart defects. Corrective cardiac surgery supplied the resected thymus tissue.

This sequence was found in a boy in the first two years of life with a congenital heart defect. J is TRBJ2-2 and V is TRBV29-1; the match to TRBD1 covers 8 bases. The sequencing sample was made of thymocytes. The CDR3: CSVVGQGGDTGELFF. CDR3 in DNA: TGCAGCGTTGTAGGACAGGGTGGGGACACCGGGGAGCTGTTTTTT.